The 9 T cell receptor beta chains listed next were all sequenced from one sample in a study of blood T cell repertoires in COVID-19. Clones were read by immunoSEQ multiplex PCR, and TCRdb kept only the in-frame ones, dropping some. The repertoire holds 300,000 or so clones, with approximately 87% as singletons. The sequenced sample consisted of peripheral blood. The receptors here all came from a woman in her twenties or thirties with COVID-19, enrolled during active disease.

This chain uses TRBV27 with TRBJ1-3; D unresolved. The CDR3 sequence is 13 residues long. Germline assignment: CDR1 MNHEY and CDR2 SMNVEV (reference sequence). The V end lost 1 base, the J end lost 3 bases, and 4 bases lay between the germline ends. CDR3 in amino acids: CASSLYNGNTIYF. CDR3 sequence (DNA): TGTGCCAGCAGTTTATACAATGGAAACACCATATATTTT.

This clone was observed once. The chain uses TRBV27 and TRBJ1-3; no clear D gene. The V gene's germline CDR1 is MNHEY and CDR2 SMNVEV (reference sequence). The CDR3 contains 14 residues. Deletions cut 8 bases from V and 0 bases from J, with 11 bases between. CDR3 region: CASGPAASGNTIYF. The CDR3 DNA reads TGTGCCAGCGGGCCGGCAGCCTCTGGAAACACCATATATTTT.

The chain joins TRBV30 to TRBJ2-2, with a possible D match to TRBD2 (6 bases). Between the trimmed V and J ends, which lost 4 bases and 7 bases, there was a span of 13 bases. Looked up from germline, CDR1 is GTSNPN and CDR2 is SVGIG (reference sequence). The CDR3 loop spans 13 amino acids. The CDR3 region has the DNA TGTGCCTGGACGGGAGATGGGCACGGGGAGCTGTTTTTT. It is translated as CAWTGDGHGELFF.

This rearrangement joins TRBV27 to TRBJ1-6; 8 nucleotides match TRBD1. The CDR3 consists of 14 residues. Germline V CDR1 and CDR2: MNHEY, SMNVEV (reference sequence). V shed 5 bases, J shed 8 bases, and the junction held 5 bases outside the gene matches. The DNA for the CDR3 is TGTGCCAGCAGTCCGACAGGGGTACATTCACCCCTCCACTTT. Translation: CASSPTGVHSPLHF.

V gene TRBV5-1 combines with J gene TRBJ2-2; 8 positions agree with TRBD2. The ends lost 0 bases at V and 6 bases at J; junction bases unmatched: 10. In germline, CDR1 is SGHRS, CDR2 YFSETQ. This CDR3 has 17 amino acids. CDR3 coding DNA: TGCGCCAGCAGCTTGGCTCCGGGAGGGGTTAACGCCGGGGAGCTGTTTTTT. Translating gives CASSLAPGGVNAGELFF.

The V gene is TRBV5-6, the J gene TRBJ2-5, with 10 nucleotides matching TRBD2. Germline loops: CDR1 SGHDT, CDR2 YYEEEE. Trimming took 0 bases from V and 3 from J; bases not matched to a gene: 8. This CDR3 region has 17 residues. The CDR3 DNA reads TGTGCCAGCAGCTTGGGAGCGGGAGGGAAAACAAAAGAGACCCAGTACTTC. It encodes CASSLGAGGKTKETQYF.

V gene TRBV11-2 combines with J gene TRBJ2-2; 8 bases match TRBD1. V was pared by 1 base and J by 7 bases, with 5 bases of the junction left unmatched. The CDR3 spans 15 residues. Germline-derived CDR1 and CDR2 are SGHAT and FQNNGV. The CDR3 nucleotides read TGTGCCAGCAGCTTAGTTGTCAGGGGGCTCGGGGAGCTGTTTTTT. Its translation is CASSLVVRGLGELFF.

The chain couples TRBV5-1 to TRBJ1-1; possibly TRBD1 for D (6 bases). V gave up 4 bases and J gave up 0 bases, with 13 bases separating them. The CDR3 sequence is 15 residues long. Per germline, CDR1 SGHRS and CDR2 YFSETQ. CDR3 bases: TGCGCCAGCAGCCCGGTAGGGGGAATGAACACTGAAGCTTTCTTT. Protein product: CASSPVGGMNTEAFF. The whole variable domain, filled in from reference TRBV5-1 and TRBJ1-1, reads KAGVTQTPRYLIKTRGQQVTLSCSPISGHRSVSWYQQTPGQGLQFLFEYFSETQRNKGNFPGRFSGRQFSNSRSEMNVSTLELGDSALYLCASSPVGGMNTEAFFGQGTRLTVV.

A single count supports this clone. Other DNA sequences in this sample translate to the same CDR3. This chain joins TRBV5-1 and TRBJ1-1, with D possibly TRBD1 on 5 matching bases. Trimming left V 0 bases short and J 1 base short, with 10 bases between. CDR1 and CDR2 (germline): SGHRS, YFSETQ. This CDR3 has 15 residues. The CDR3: CASSLEDGGNTEAFF. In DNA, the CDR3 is TGCGCCAGCAGCTTGGAGGACGGGGGGAACACTGAAGCTTTCTTT.